These T cell receptor beta chains were read from a single sample in a study of cytomegalovirus exposure and HLA in healthy donors. Sequencing used immunoSEQ multiplex PCR; TCRdb keeps in-frame clones, though not all of them. In the table there are 82,000 or so clones, 90% to 95% of which are singletons. The material sequenced was PBMCs. Every receptor here comes from a man between 18 and 35 years old in good health and CMV-seronegative. Each CDR3 is given with its conserved first and last residue. D genes are given only for firm matches. A clone size is listed for some rows: how often the clone was seen (once, few, many), or a class if it is expanded.

J: TRBJ2-2; V: TRBV5-1; length: 15; D: -; size: -; CDR3: CASSPGQTNTGELFF; DNA: TGCGCCAGCAGCCCCGGACAGACAAACACCGGGGAGCTGTTTTTT
J: TRBJ2-1; V: TRBV7-2; length: 16; D: -; size: -; CDR3: CASSLVGASSYNEQFF; DNA: TGTGCCAGCAGCTTAGTGGGGGCGAGCTCCTACAATGAGCAGTTCTTC
J: TRBJ1-1; V: TRBV27; length: 16; D: TRBD1; size: -; CDR3: CASSPKTGTMRTEAFF; DNA: TGTGCCAGCAGTCCAAAGACAGGGACGATGCGGACTGAAGCTTTCTTT
J: TRBJ2-5; V: TRBV7-8; length: 13; D: -; size: -; CDR3: CASSLALFETQYF; DNA: TGTGCCAGCAGCTTAGCCCTGTTCGAGACCCAGTACTTC
J: TRBJ2-2; V: TRBV10-3; length: 13; D: -; size: -; CDR3: CAIVGAGTGELFF; DNA: TGTGCCATCGTGGGCGCTGGGACCGGGGAGCTGTTTTTT
J: TRBJ2-7; V: TRBV5-4; length: 14; D: TRBD1; size: -; CDR3: CASRPDRGREEQYF; DNA: TGTGCCAGCCGCCCAGACAGGGGGCGTGAAGAGCAGTACTTC
J: TRBJ1-1; V: TRBV5-1; length: 15; D: -; size: -; CDR3: CASSLAGHLNTEAFF; DNA: TGCGCCAGCAGCTTGGCGGGACACCTTAACACTGAAGCTTTCTTT
J: TRBJ2-1; V: TRBV9; length: 16; D: TRBD2; size: -; CDR3: CASSQITSGAYNEQFF; DNA: TGTGCCAGCAGTCAAATCACTAGCGGCGCCTACAATGAGCAGTTCTTC
J: TRBJ2-1; V: TRBV11-3; length: 16; D: TRBD2; size: -; CDR3: CASSHGLAGTNNEQFF; DNA: TGTGCCAGCAGCCACGGACTAGCGGGAACTAACAATGAGCAGTTCTTC
J: TRBJ1-2; V: TRBV6-5; length: 13; D: -; size: -; CDR3: CATASGGGYGYTF; DNA: TGTGCCACCGCCTCCGGAGGCGGCTATGGCTACACCTTC
J: TRBJ1-1; V: TRBV10-3; length: 13; D: TRBD1; size: -; CDR3: CAIRQGTNTEAFF; DNA: TGTGCCATCCGACAGGGAACGAACACTGAAGCTTTCTTT
J: TRBJ2-5; V: TRBV27; length: 14; D: -; size: -; CDR3: CASSEDYRQETQYF; DNA: TGTGCCAGCAGTGAAGACTACCGCCAAGAGACCCAGTACTTC
J: TRBJ2-1; V: TRBV6-5; length: 12; D: -; size: few; CDR3: CASSPQLGEQFF; DNA: TGTGCCAGCAGTCCCCAGCTGGGCGAGCAGTTCTTC
J: TRBJ2-7; V: TRBV11-3; length: 13; D: TRBD1; size: -; CDR3: CASSSTGGNEQYF; DNA: TGTGCCAGCAGCTCCACAGGGGGAAACGAGCAGTACTTC
J: TRBJ2-5; V: TRBV6-5; length: 14; D: TRBD2; size: -; CDR3: CASREVLGSGPQYF; DNA: TGTGCCAGCAGGGAAGTCCTAGGTAGCGGGCCCCAGTACTTC
J: TRBJ2-1; V: TRBV5-4; length: 14; D: -; size: -; CDR3: CASSLSYERNEQFF; DNA: TGTGCCAGCAGCTTGAGTTATGAGCGCAATGAGCAGTTCTTC
J: TRBJ1-2; V: TRBV6-5; length: 15; D: -; size: -; CDR3: CASSYTLGRVYGYTF; DNA: TGTGCCAGCAGTTACACACTGGGGAGGGTCTATGGCTACACCTTC
J: TRBJ1-1; V: TRBV2; length: 13; D: -; size: -; CDR3: CASKPPMNTEAFF; DNA: TGTGCCAGCAAGCCACCCATGAACACTGAAGCTTTCTTT
J: TRBJ1-4; V: TRBV5-4; length: 16; D: -; size: -; CDR3: CASSESMGGSNEKLFF; DNA: TGTGCCAGCAGCGAATCAATGGGAGGGTCTAATGAAAAACTGTTTTTT
J: TRBJ1-1; V: TRBV19; length: 14; D: -; size: -; CDR3: CASREGTVNTEAFF; DNA: TGTGCCAGTAGGGAGGGGACGGTGAACACTGAAGCTTTCTTT
J: TRBJ2-5; V: TRBV9; length: 16; D: TRBD2; size: -; CDR3: CASSVEGGRYQETQYF; DNA: TGTGCCAGCAGCGTAGAGGGCGGGAGGTACCAAGAGACCCAGTACTTC
J: TRBJ2-7; V: TRBV9; length: 16; D: -; size: -; CDR3: CASSTAGISGPYEQYF; DNA: TGTGCCAGCAGCACCGCCGGGATTAGCGGTCCCTACGAGCAGTACTTC
J: TRBJ1-2; V: TRBV11-2; length: 17; D: TRBD1; size: -; CDR3: CASSLRSGTGGREGYTF; DNA: TGTGCCAGCAGCTTAAGGTCCGGGACAGGGGGACGAGAGGGCTACACCTTC
J: TRBJ2-2; V: TRBV5-1; length: 16; D: -; size: -; CDR3: CASSPLGGPNTGELFF; DNA: TGCGCCAGCAGCCCCCTGGGGGGGCCCAACACCGGGGAGCTGTTTTTT
J: TRBJ2-3; V: TRBV18; length: 15; D: TRBD2; size: -; CDR3: CASAKAGGLTDTQYF; DNA: TGTGCCAGCGCTAAAGCGGGAGGACTCACAGATACGCAGTATTTT
J: TRBJ1-1; V: TRBV5-8; length: 14; D: -; size: -; CDR3: CASSSLQGLTEAFF; DNA: TGTGCCAGCAGCTCCCTCCAGGGGTTAACTGAAGCTTTCTTT
J: TRBJ2-7; V: TRBV18; length: 16; D: TRBD2; size: -; CDR3: CASSPPGMAGGYEQYF; DNA: TGTGCCAGCTCACCCCCCGGAATGGCGGGAGGTTACGAGCAGTACTTC
J: TRBJ1-1; V: TRBV7-8; length: 14; D: -; size: -; CDR3: CASSLRQVNTEAFF; DNA: TGTGCCAGCAGCTTACGGCAGGTGAACACTGAAGCTTTCTTT